This entry lists 23 T cell receptor beta chains sequenced from one sample in a study of regulatory T cells in long-lasting Graves disease. Time point noted: persistent/refractory GD, antithyroid drugs over 5 years with positive TRAb. Researchers made the TCR library from RNA that was extracted from PBMCs. Through Arm-PCR of CDR3 regions and iRepertoire HTBI primers, TCR beta libraries were built. TCRdb called the multiplex PCR reads again in MiXCR, with one record for every CDR3 protein. The sample has about 300,000 distinct CDR3 sequences, 20% to 25% seen once. This specimen consisted of peripheral blood mononuclear cells (PBMCs), obtained when the disease was refractory, from a patient treated with antithyroid drugs. The receptors come from a female donor with Graves disease.

This clonotype has more than one count but fewer than ten. This chain connects TRBV28 to TRBJ2-1, with 13 bases aligning to TRBD2. Germline CDR1 is MDHEN and CDR2 is SYDVKM. Trimming at V came to 5 bases and at J to 8 bases, leaving 9 bases not matched to a gene. This CDR3 has 16 amino acids. CDR3 amino acids: CASSTPTSGRIHEQFF. In nucleotides, the CDR3 is TGTGCCAGCAGTACCCCGACTAGCGGGAGGATCCATGAGCAGTTCTTC.

This clonotype was counted ten times or more. The chain uses TRBV27 and TRBJ1-1; no clear D. Per the germline V gene, CDR1 is MNHEY and CDR2 is SMNVEV (reference sequence). V lost 0 bases to trimming and J lost 6 bases, with 11 bases between them. CDR3 length: 14 residues. CDR3 loop: CASSLSLGRAEAFF. The CDR3 DNA reads as TGTGCCAGCAGTTTATCCCTGGGCCGGGCTGAAGCTTTCTTT.

This clonotype was counted a few times. This chain connects TRBV28 to TRBJ1-2; no reliable D call. The CDR3 sequence is 11 residues long. CDR1 MDHEN and CDR2 SYDVKM come from the germline V gene. V gave up 10 bases and J gave up 4 bases, with 10 bases separating them. Written as DNA, the CDR3 is TGTGCCACTCAAAAGTTCTATGGCTACACCTTC. This gives the protein CATQKFYGYTF.

The V and J genes are TRBV6-1 and TRBJ2-5; the match to TRBD2 covers 12 bases. The trim removed 6 bases at V and 4 bases at J, leaving 9 bases unmatched. This CDR3 has 16 amino acids. Germline CDR1 and CDR2: MNHNS and SASEGT. In nucleotides, the CDR3 is TGTGCCAGCAGCCACCCCGTACTAGCGGGAGGAGAGACCCAGTACTTC. Its translation is CASSHPVLAGGETQYF.

This clonotype has ten or more counts. This chain links TRBV11-2 with TRBJ2-5; D remains ambiguous. Germline loops: CDR1 SGHAT, CDR2 FQNNGV. The CDR3 totals 14 residues. V was trimmed by 1 base and J by 3 bases, leaving 9 bases between them. The DNA for the CDR3 is TGTGCCAGCAGCTTAGGGGGTACGGAAGAGACCCAGTACTTC. Translation: CASSLGGTEETQYF.

This clonotype appeared a few times. The chain links TRBV30 to TRBJ1-2; unclear D gene. The V end lost 0 bases, the J end lost 7 bases, and 9 bases lay between the germline ends. The germline CDR1 and CDR2 sequences are GTSNPN and SVGIG (reference sequence). The CDR3 runs 12 residues. DNA for the CDR3: TGTGCCTGGAGTGTCGTCTGGGGTGGCTACACCTTC. As protein: CAWSVVWGGYTF.

Many counts were recorded for this clonotype. V is TRBV4-3 and J is TRBJ2-4; possibly TRBD1 or TRBD2 for D (5 bases each). The CDR3 runs to 15 residues. Trimming took off 0 bases at V and 0 bases at J, with 6 bases between the two ends. Germline assignment: CDR1 LGHNA and CDR2 YSLEER. The CDR3 coding sequence is TGCGCCAGCAGCCAAGAGGGGGTAGCCAAAAACATTCAGTACTTC. Amino acids: CASSQEGVAKNIQYF.

The chain combines TRBV10-3 with TRBJ1-6, with TRBD1 matching 8 bases. In germline, CDR1 is ENHRY, CDR2 SYGVKD. The CDR3 is 17 amino acids. Unmatched junction bases numbered 10, after V lost 4 bases and J lost 5 bases. CDR3 amino acids: CAISAPPTGADNSPLHF. Here the CDR3 DNA reads TGTGCCATCAGTGCCCCTCCGACAGGGGCGGATAATTCACCCCTCCACTTT.

This clonotype showed up just a few times. Here the CDR3 reads CASRGVPYEQYF. The CDR3 nucleotides read TGTGCCAGCAGGGGGGTCCCTTACGAGCAGTACTTC. The chain links TRBV27 to TRBJ2-7; possibly TRBD1 or TRBD2 for D (5 bases each). This CDR3 comprises 12 residues. V was trimmed by 6 bases and J by 4 bases, leaving 10 bases between them. Germline CDR1 reads MNHEY; CDR2 reads SMNVEV (reference sequence).

V usage is TRBV10-2 and J usage is TRBJ2-5; TRBD2 aligns across 9 bases. Germline lookup yields CDR1 WSHSY and CDR2 SAAADI. The CDR3 has 15 residues. With V trimmed by 3 bases and J by 5 bases, 7 bases remained unmatched. The CDR3 nucleotides read TGCGCCAGCAGTGAAGTAGCGGGAGTCCGGGAGACCCAGTACTTC. It encodes CASSEVAGVRETQYF.

The sample holds many counts of this clonotype. The chain links TRBV27 to TRBJ1-4; D is undetermined. The V end was cut by 3 bases, the J end by 7 bases, with 9 bases between. Germline CDR1 is MNHEY and CDR2 is SMNVEV (reference sequence). This CDR3 is built from 13 residues. The CDR3 bases are TGTGCCAGCAGTTTCTCTCCAGCTGAAAAACTGTTTTTT. Protein: CASSFSPAEKLFF.

This clonotype is a singleton in its sample. The likely explanation is a read error, given a far larger clone one base away. The chain has TRBV2 and TRBJ1-2; 10 bases agree with TRBD1. The length of the CDR3 is 15 residues. The junction had 8 bases not matched to a gene; V was cut back by 3 bases and J by 7 bases. Germline loops: CDR1 SNHLY, CDR2 FYNNEI. CDR3 bases: TGTGCCAGCAGTGACAGCAAGACAGGGGGCGGTGGCTACACCTTC. Translation: CASSDSKTGGGGYTF.

This clonotype came up a few times. The chain combines TRBV28 with TRBJ2-1, with 8 bases aligning to TRBD2. CDR1 MDHEN and CDR2 SYDVKM come from the germline V gene. The CDR3 is 17 amino acids. The trim removed 0 bases at V and 6 bases at J, leaving 10 bases unmatched. The CDR3: CASSLWDPSGPPNEQFF. The CDR3 DNA reads as TGTGCCAGCAGTTTATGGGATCCTAGCGGGCCCCCCAATGAGCAGTTCTTC.

This clonotype was recorded many times. The rearrangement uses TRBV12-3 or TRBV12-4 and TRBJ1-5, with TRBD1 matching over 10 bases. The CDR3 spans 13 residues. V was clipped by 8 bases and J by 7 bases; unmatched bases: 5. CDR3 DNA sequence: TGTGCCAGCGGTGACAGGGGGCCGCAGCCCCAGCATTTT. It codes for CASGDRGPQPQHF.

This clonotype came up a few times. V gene TRBV5-5 combines with J gene TRBJ1-5; 10 bases are a match to TRBD1. V shed 0 bases and J 5 bases; nucleotides not matched to a gene: 5. The CDR3 sequence is 16 residues long. Germline V gene sequence: CDR1 SGHKS, CDR2 YYEKEE (reference sequence). CDR3 residues: CASSLAADRGHQPQHF. In DNA, the CDR3 is TGTGCCAGCAGCTTGGCCGCAGACAGGGGGCATCAGCCCCAGCATTTT.

J is TRBJ1-2 and V is TRBV4-1, with TRBD1 as a possible D gene (5 bases). V lost 0 bases to trimming and J lost 3 bases, with 11 bases between them. CDR1 is MGHRA, CDR2 YSYEKL, per germline. The CDR3 contains 15 residues. The CDR3 region has the DNA TGCGCCAGCAGCCAAGAAGGGGCAGTATACTATGGCTACACCTTC. As protein: CASSQEGAVYYGYTF.

V and J are TRBV20-1 and TRBJ1-6; D gene uncertain. Germline assignment: CDR1 DFQATT and CDR2 SNEGSKA (reference sequence). The CDR3 runs to 11 residues. V lost 3 bases, J lost 11 bases, and 8 bases lay in between. This chain's CDR3 is CSASTRAPLHF. In nucleotides, the CDR3 is TGCAGTGCTAGTACGAGGGCACCCCTCCACTTT.

In this sample, this clonotype turned up many times. The chain has TRBV7-2 and TRBJ2-5, with D possibly matching TRBD1 (5 bases). Trimming took 3 bases from V and 4 from J, leaving 12 bases between them. The CDR3 has 14 amino acids. Germline CDR1 is SGHTA and CDR2 is FQGNSA. The chain's CDR3 is CASSFGSGLETQYF. As DNA, the CDR3 is TGTGCCAGCAGCTTTGGCTCAGGGCTAGAGACCCAGTACTTC.

This clonotype came up many times. This sequence joins TRBV28 and TRBJ2-7; tentative D call: TRBD2 (7 bases). CDR3 length: 14 residues. V dropped 2 bases and J dropped 3 bases, with 11 bases sitting between them. CDR1 MDHEN and CDR2 SYDVKM come from the germline V gene. The CDR3 DNA reads TGTGCCAGCAGTTTAAGGGGGGGCCACTACGAGCAGTACTTC. It specifies CASSLRGGHYEQYF. Using reference TRBV28 and TRBJ2-7 for the parts outside the CDR3, the full variable domain is DVKVTQSSRYLVKRTGEKVFLECVQDMDHENMFWYRQDPGLGLRLIYFSYDVKMKEKGDIPEGYSVSREKKERFSLILESASTNQTSMYLCASSLRGGHYEQYFGPGTRLTVT.

This clonotype was detected a few times. Here the CDR3 reads CAWSVRQGVVHEQYF. DNA for the CDR3: TGTGCCTGGAGTGTACGACAGGGAGTAGTCCACGAGCAGTACTTC. The gene calls are TRBV30 and TRBJ2-7, with 7 bases aligning to TRBD1. CDR1 and CDR2 (germline): GTSNPN, SVGIG (reference sequence). Losses at the gene ends were 0 bases for V and 5 bases for J; bases not matched to a gene: 10. CDR3 length: 15 amino acids. The full variable domain, its missing parts supplied by reference TRBV30 and TRBJ2-7, is SQTIHQWPATLVQPVGSPLSLECTVEGTSNPNLYWYRQAAGRGLQLLFYSVGIGQISSEVPQNLSASRPQDRQFILSSKKLLLSDSGFYLCAWSVRQGVVHEQYFGPGTRLTVT.

This clonotype was seen more than once but under ten times. This chain uses TRBV20-1 with TRBJ2-5, with D possibly matching TRBD2 (5 bases). This CDR3 comprises 14 residues. CDR1 DFQATT and CDR2 SNEGSKA come from the germline V gene (reference sequence). Trimming pared 0 bases from V and 5 bases from J, leaving 13 bases between. CDR3 loop: CSARDEGLGETQYF. The CDR3 DNA is TGCAGTGCTAGAGATGAGGGTTTGGGGGAGACCCAGTACTTC.

In regard to this clonotype: With only one base between it and a far larger clone, this is likely a read error. V and J are TRBV2 and TRBJ2-5, with TRBD2 identical over 13 bases. The J call may be incorrect, as the DNA end agrees better with TRBJ2-7. Germline CDR1 is SNHLY and CDR2 is FYNNEI. This CDR3 has 15 amino acids. CDR3 nucleotide sequence: TGTGCCATCCGGGCTGGACTAGCGGGAGTTGCCGAGCAGTACTTC. This encodes CAIRAGLAGVAEQYF.

CDR3 nucleotides: TGTGCCAGCAGCGGGTGGGGGGGCGGCGATGAGCAGTTCTTC. This codes for CASSGWGGGDEQFF. The chain uses TRBV6-1 and TRBJ2-1; possible D gene TRBD2, 7 bases. The germline gives CDR1 MNHNS, CDR2 SASEGT. Deletions cut 6 bases from V and 8 bases from J, with 17 bases between. The CDR3 runs to 14 residues.